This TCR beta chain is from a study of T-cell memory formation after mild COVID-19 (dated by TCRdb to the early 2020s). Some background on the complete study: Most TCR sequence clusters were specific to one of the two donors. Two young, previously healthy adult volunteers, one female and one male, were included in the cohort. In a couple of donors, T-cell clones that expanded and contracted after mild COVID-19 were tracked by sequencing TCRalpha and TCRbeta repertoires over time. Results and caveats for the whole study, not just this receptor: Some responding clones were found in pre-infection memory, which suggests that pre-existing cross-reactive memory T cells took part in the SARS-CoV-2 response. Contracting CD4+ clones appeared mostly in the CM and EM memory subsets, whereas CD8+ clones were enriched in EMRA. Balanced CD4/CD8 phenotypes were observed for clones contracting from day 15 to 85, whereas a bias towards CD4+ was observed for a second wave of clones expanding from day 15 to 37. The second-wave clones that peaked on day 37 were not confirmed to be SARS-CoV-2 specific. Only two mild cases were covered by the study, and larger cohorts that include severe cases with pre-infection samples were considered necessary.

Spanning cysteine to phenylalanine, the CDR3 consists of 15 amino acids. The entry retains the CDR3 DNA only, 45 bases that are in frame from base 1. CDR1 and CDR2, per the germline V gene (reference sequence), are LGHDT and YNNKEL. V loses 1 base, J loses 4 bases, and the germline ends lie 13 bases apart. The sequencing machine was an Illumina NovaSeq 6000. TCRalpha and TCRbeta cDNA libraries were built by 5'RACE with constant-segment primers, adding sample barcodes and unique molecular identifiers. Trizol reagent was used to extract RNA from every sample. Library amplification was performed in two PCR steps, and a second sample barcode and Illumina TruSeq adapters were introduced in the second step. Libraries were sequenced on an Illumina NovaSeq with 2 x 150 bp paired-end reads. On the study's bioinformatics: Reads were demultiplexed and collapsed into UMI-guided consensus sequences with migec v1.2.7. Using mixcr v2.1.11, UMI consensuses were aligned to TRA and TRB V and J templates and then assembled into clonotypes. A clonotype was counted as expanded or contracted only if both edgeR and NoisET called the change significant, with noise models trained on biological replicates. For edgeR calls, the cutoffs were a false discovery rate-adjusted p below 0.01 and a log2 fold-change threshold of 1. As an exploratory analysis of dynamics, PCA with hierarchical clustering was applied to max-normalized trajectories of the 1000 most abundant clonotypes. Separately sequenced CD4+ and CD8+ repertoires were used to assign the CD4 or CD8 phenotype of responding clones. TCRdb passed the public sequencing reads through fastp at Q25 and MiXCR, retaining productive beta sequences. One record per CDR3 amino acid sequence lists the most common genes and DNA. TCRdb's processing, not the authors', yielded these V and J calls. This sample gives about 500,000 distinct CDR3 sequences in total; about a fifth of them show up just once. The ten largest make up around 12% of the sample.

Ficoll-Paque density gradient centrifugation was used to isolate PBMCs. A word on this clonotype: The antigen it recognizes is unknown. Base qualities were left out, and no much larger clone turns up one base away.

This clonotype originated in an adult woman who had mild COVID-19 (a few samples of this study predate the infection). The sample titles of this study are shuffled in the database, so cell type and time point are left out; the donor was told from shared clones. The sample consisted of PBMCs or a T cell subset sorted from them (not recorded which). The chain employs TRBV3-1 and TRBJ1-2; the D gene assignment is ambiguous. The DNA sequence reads TGTGCCAGCAGCCAAGCCCTTTTGGCAGGCTATGGCTACACCTTC. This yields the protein CASSQALLAGYGYTF. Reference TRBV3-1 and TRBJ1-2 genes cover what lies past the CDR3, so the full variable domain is DTAVSQTPKYLVTQMGNDKSIKCEQNLGHDTMYWYKQDSKKFLKIMFSYNNKELIINETVPNRFSPKSPDKAHLNLHINSLELGDSAVYFCASSQALLAGYGYTFGSGTRLTVV.